This TCR beta chain was sequenced during a study of beta chain features in type 1 diabetes. This clone was found a few times. As every portion of the isolated RNA was reverse transcribed, the sequencing read expressed TCRB transcripts. The assay was immunoSEQ multiplex PCR, and TCRdb's table has in-frame clones only and misses some. The repertoire has hundreds of thousands of clones, approximately 12% of them found once; the top ten carry more than 0.015%. This receptor was taken from a man aged 18 to 30 in good health. Input material: naive CD4+ T cells from blood.

The CDR3: CATSRTTVDGYTF. The DNA for the CDR3 is TGTGCCACCAGCAGGACAACAGTAGATGGCTACACCTTC. The rearrangement uses TRBV15 and TRBJ1-2; D is unclear. CDR1 and CDR2 from the germline V gene are LNHNV and YYDKDF (reference sequence). The CDR3 totals 13 residues. The V end was cut by 3 bases, the J end by 6 bases, with 11 bases between.